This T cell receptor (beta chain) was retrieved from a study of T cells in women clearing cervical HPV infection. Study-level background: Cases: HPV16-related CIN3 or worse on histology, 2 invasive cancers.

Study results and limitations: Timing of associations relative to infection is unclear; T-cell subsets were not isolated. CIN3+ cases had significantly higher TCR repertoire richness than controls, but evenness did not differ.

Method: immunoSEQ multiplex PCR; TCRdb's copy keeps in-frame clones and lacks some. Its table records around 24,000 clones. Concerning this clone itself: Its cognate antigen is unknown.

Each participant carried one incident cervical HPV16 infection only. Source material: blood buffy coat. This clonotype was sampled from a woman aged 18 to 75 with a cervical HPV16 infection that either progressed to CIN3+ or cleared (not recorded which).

The CDR3 sequence is CSARSHLAVQETQYF. CDR3 bases read: TGCAGTGCTAGATCCCATCTAGCGGTTCAAGAGACG. This sequence joins TRBV20-1 and TRBJ2-3, with TRBD2 matching 7 bases. The CDR3 goes on 3 residues after the read ends, and that part is filled in from the germline J gene. This CDR3 is built from 15 residues. Looked up from germline, CDR1 is DFQATT and CDR2 is SNEGSKA (reference sequence).